The T cell receptor beta chain under discussion was sequenced for a study of blood T cell repertoires in COVID-19. Study as a whole: Samples came from the United States, Italy and Spain, spanning acute and convalescent COVID-19.

Assay: immunoSEQ multiplex PCR; the TCRdb copy retains only in-frame clones and omits some. In the table there are some 320,000 clones, 75% to 90% of which are singletons. The CDR3 loop spans 17 amino acids. CDR1 is LGHNA, CDR2 YNFKEQ, per germline. J lost 4 bases, V lost 4 bases, and 9 bases had no gene match. Individuals drawn from some 25 US areas were roughly 18 to 95 years old. Researchers sorted participants into cohorts using their self-reported clinical history. The TCR comes from a man in his sixties who had recovered from COVID-19. Sample: PBMCs or T cells enriched from blood (not recorded which). The V and J genes are TRBV4-2 and TRBJ2-1; 11 bases are a match to TRBD1. The CDR3 loop reads CASSRLEGQGAYNEQFF. CDR3 bases: TGTGCCAGCAGCCGCCTTGAAGGACAGGGGGCTTACAATGAGCAGTTCTTC.